This TCR beta chain was sequenced in a study of blood T cell repertoires in COVID-19. In the study overall: Both acute and convalescent COVID-19 samples were obtained from the United States, Italy and Spain.

Cohort placement rested on clinical history that participants reported themselves. Assay used: immunoSEQ multiplex PCR; TCRdb lists only in-frame clones, some missing. The data contain hundreds of thousands of clones, around 85% of them singletons. The CDR3 is 16 residues long. V lost 0 bases, J lost 7 bases, and 18 bases lay in between. Germline V CDR1 and CDR2: SGHNT, YENEEA. The rearrangement joins TRBV11-3 to TRBJ1-1; D perhaps matches TRBD1 (5 bases). Sequenced: PBMCs or T cells enriched from blood (not recorded which). The receptor was derived from a middle-aged man who had recovered from COVID-19. The CDR3 region has the DNA TGTGCCAGCAGCTTAGATAGCGCGGCAGGGAGGGATGAAGCTTTCTTT. It translates to CASSLDSAAGRDEAFF.